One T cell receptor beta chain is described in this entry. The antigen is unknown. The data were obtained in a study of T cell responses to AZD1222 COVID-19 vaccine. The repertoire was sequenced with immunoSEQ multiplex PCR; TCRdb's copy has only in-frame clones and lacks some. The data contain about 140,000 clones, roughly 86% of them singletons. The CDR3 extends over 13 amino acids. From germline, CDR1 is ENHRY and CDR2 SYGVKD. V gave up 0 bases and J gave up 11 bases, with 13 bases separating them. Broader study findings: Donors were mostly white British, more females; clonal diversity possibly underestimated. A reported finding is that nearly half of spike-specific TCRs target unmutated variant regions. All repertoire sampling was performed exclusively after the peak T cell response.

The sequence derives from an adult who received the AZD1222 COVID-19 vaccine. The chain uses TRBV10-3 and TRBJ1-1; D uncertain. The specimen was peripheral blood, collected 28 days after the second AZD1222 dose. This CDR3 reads CAISESGEPLAFF. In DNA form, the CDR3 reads TGTGCCATCAGTGAGTCGGGAGAGCCCCTGGCTTTCTTT.